Listed below are T cell receptor beta chains from one sample, sequenced in a study of T cell repertoires in cytomegalovirus infection. TCRdb processed the reads anew with MiXCR; each CDR3 protein has one entry. Of 200,000 to 300,000 distinct CDR3 sequences listed, roughly an eighth are singletons. The sample taken for sequencing was PBMCs. Receptors were obtained from a human donor in good health (CMV status not recorded). Some clones in this sample may be carry-over from other donors' samples. The CDR3 runs from the conserved cysteine through the conserved F or W. D genes are given only for firm matches. Size is stated for part of the rows, as once, few or many counts, or as a class when the clone is expanded.

TRBJ1-2,TRBV20-1,few,TRBD1,CSARQTGGDYGYTF,TGCAGTGCTAGGCAGACAGGGGGCGACTATGGCTACACCTTC
TRBJ2-3,TRBV11-2,-,-,CASRSDFSSTDTQYF,TGTGCCAGCAGGTCGGACTTTTCTAGCACAGATACGCAGTATTTT
TRBJ2-1,TRBV29-1,few,TRBD2,CSVEASGRRAYNEQFF,TGCAGCGTTGAAGCTAGCGGGAGACGGGCCTACAATGAGCAGTTCTTC
TRBJ1-5,TRBV7-8,many,-,CASSPSDRFNQPQHF,TGTGCCAGCAGCCCCTCGGACAGATTCAATCAGCCCCAGCATTTT
TRBJ2-3,TRBV6-2/TRBV6-3,-,-,CASKERTDTQYF,TGTGCCAGCAAGGAGCGCACAGATACGCAGTATTTT
TRBJ2-7,TRBV12-3/TRBV12-4,few,TRBD2,CASSLASGGEQYF,TGTGCCAGCAGTTTAGCATCGGGGGGCGAGCAGTACTTC
TRBJ2-4,TRBV7-8,many,-,CASSRTREIAKNIQYF,TGTGCCAGCAGCCGGACGCGTGAGATAGCCAAAAACATTCAGTACTTC
TRBJ1-2,TRBV7-2,many,-,CASSSQVTGILGYTF,TGTGCCAGCAGCTCACAGGTCACCGGTATCTTGGGCTACACCTTC
TRBJ2-1,TRBV29-1,few,-,CSVKSYNEQFF,TGCAGCGTTAAAAGTTACAATGAGCAGTTCTTC
TRBJ1-5,TRBV28,-,-,CASTPMGGPSNQPQHF,TGTGCCAGCACCCCGATGGGGGGTCCTAGCAATCAGCCCCAGCATTTT
TRBJ2-5,TRBV11-2,few,TRBD2,CASSLTSGSLETQYF,TGTGCCAGCAGCTTAACTAGCGGGAGTCTGGAGACCCAGTACTTC
TRBJ1-6,TRBV7-2,many,TRBD1,CASSFGTGNSPLHF,TGTGCCAGCAGCTTCGGGACAGGGAATTCACCCCTCCACTTT
TRBJ2-2,TRBV5-4,few,TRBD1,CASSLEGARTGELFF,TGTGCCAGCAGCTTGGAGGGGGCGCGCACCGGGGAGCTGTTTTTT
TRBJ2-2,TRBV7-9,few,TRBD1,CAVDRFTGELFF,TGTGCCGTGGACAGGTTTACCGGGGAGCTGTTTTTT
TRBJ2-1,TRBV10-3,many,-,CAIRQDSGEQFF,TGTGCCATCAGACAGGATTCCGGTGAGCAGTTCTTC
TRBJ2-1,TRBV24-1,many,TRBD1,CATSEAGGANNEQFF,TGTGCCACCAGTGAGGCAGGGGGCGCCAACAATGAGCAGTTCTTC
TRBJ2-3,TRBV29-1,-,-,CSVATTSFTRTDTQYF,TGCAGCGTTGCGACAACTAGCTTCACTCGCACAGATACGCAGTATTTT
TRBJ2-7,TRBV5-1,-,-,CASSLPTDEQYF,TGCGCCAGCAGCTTGCCTACGGACGAGCAGTACTTC
TRBJ2-1,TRBV9,-,-,CASSVEPGVYNEQFF,TGTGCCAGCAGCGTAGAACCGGGGGTCTACAATGAGCAGTTCTTC